This T cell receptor beta chain was identified in a study of shared clonotypes between healthy human individuals. The wider study: Each donor's CD8 memory used one plate, CD8 naive two, each CD4 subset three. Study observations and caveats: Roughly 5% of naive CD4 clonotypes were shared across a few donors.

Replicate sorted-subset PCRs were loaded with around 0.2 ug DNA, 31,000 or so T cell genomes. Only in-frame clones appear in the TCRdb table, and some are missing; sequencing was by immunoSEQ multiplex PCR. The sample has about 1 million clones, around 75% seen once. The ends lost 1 base at V and 9 bases at J; junction bases unmatched: 3. The CDR3 contains 14 residues. The germline gives CDR1 SGHTA, CDR2 FQGNSA. Points on this clone: Its antigen is not identified.

Sequencing was performed on memory CD4+ T cells sorted from blood. Subset reported: CD45RA-negative fraction. This receptor was identified in a man between 18 and 29 years old in good health. This chain uses TRBV7-2 with TRBJ2-1; 10 nucleotides match TRBD2. The CDR3 nucleotides are TGTGCCAGCAGCTTAGGGAGCGGGAGGGCTGAGCAGTTCTTC. Amino acids: CASSLGSGRAEQFF.